These 20 T cell receptor beta chains were sequenced from one sample in a study of regulatory T cells. Amplification used 52 TRBV primers and 13 TRBJ primers. TCRdb keeps only in-frame clones here, not all; method: immunoSEQ multiplex PCR. The sample has some 10,000 clones; approximately 80% are singletons. The specimen was CD8+ T cells sorted from blood. These receptors were obtained from a person aged 18 to 35 with CD3G deficiency.

This chain uses TRBV28 with TRBJ2-7; D is possibly TRBD1 (5 bases). V dropped 5 bases and J dropped 7 bases, with 15 bases sitting between them. The CDR3 length is 13 residues. The germline gives CDR1 MDHEN, CDR2 SYDVKM. Here the CDR3 reads CASSRPGRAEQYF. DNA for the CDR3: TGTGCCAGCAGTCGGCCGGGCAGGGCAGAGCAGTACTTC.

This sequence joins TRBV19 and TRBJ1-1; tentatively, D is TRBD1 (5 bases). The CDR3 spans 13 residues. V was cut by 3 bases and J by 5 bases, with 10 bases left in between. Germline CDR1 is LNHDA and CDR2 is SQIVND (reference sequence). CDR3 DNA: TGTGCCAGTAGTATTGGGGGAGGTACTGAAGCTTTCTTT. Amino acid sequence: CASSIGGGTEAFF.

The rearrangement links TRBV28 to TRBJ1-1; D not resolved. Deletions cut 2 bases from V and 1 base from J, with 5 bases between. CDR1 is MDHEN and CDR2 is SYDVKM in the germline V gene. The CDR3 length is 13 residues. CDR3 nucleotide sequence: TGTGCCAGCAGTTTACAGGCGAACACTGAAGCTTTCTTT. Translating it yields CASSLQANTEAFF. Using reference TRBV28 and TRBJ1-1 for the parts outside the CDR3, the full variable domain is DVKVTQSSRYLVKRTGEKVFLECVQDMDHENMFWYRQDPGLGLRLIYFSYDVKMKEKGDIPEGYSVSREKKERFSLILESASTNQTSMYLCASSLQANTEAFFGQGTRLTVV.

This clone is a singleton in its sample. V usage is TRBV30 and J usage is TRBJ2-3, with 8 bases fitting TRBD1. This CDR3 spans 14 amino acids. CDR1 and CDR2 from the germline V gene are GTSNPN and SVGIG (reference sequence). V lost 3 bases to trimming and J lost 9 bases; unmatched junction nucleotides: 11. CDR3 sequence (DNA): TGTGCCTGGAGCCTACCCGACAGGGGAGAGACGCAGTATTTT. Amino acid sequence: CAWSLPDRGETQYF.

This clone was seen a single time. The genes are TRBV28 and TRBJ2-7; 11 bases align to TRBD1. CDR1 is MDHEN and CDR2 is SYDVKM in the germline V gene. Trimming at V came to 3 bases and at J to 3 bases, leaving 7 bases not matched to a gene. The CDR3 has 16 residues. CDR3 bases: TGTGCCAGCAGTTTGTATGAAGGGACAGGGGGCTACGAGCAGTACTTC. The encoded protein is CASSLYEGTGGYEQYF.

The gene calls are TRBV6-1 and TRBJ2-2; no clear D gene. This CDR3 is 12 amino acids long. V gave up 4 bases and J gave up 3 bases, with 3 bases separating them. Germline V gene sequence: CDR1 MNHNS, CDR2 SASEGT. As DNA, the CDR3 is TGTGCCAGCAGTGCACACACCGGGGAGCTGTTTTTT. The encoded protein is CASSAHTGELFF.

The chain carries TRBV6-6 and TRBJ1-2; 8 bases match TRBD1. CDR1 MNHNY and CDR2 SVGAGI come from the germline V gene (reference sequence). The CDR3 consists of 13 residues. V gave up 4 bases and J gave up 8 bases; unmatched junction bases: 6. The CDR3 coding sequence is TGTGCCAGCAGTTCCCAGGGGGCGAGGGGCTACACCTTC. Encoded protein: CASSSQGARGYTF.

The V and J genes are TRBV21-1 and TRBJ1-1; the table assigns TRBD1, which was not confirmed against the DNA. TRBV21-1 is labeled a pseudogene. This CDR3 has 12 residues. Written as DNA, the CDR3 is TGTGCCAGCACCACGGGACAGGGGGTGATTTTCTTT. Protein sequence: CASTTGQGVIFF.

This chain uses TRBV5-1 with TRBJ2-7; D not resolved. Looked up from germline, CDR1 is SGHRS and CDR2 is YFSETQ. CDR3 length: 13 residues. V was cut by 4 bases and J by 5 bases, with 13 bases left in between. CDR3 in DNA: TGCGCCAGCAGCCCGGACGGGCCCCACGAGCAGTACTTC. It specifies CASSPDGPHEQYF.

This clone was counted only a few times. The chain links TRBV28 to TRBJ1-1; D unclear. CDR3 length: 14 residues. Between the trimmed V and J ends, which lost 3 bases and 1 base, there was a span of 9 bases. Germline CDR1 reads MDHEN; CDR2 reads SYDVKM. The CDR3 protein is CASSFGRPNTEAFF. DNA for the CDR3: TGTGCCAGCAGTTTCGGGCGGCCGAACACTGAAGCTTTCTTT.

The rearrangement uses TRBV19 and TRBJ2-2; TRBD2 is a possible D gene (5 bases). CDR3 length: 14 residues. Trimming took off 8 bases at V and 1 base at J, with 11 bases between the two ends. In germline, CDR1 is LNHDA, CDR2 SQIVND (reference sequence). The CDR3 loop is CASREDLNTGELFF. DNA of the CDR3: TGTGCCAGTCGGGAAGACCTGAACACCGGGGAGCTGTTTTTT.

The chain recombines TRBV7-9 with TRBJ2-1, with a tentative D call TRBD1 (6 bases). The CDR3 runs to 16 residues. V was trimmed by 4 bases and J by 8 bases, leaving 21 bases between them. CDR1 and CDR2 from the germline V gene are SEHNR and FQNEAQ (reference sequence). The CDR3 loop reads CASSSGQAPLLDEQFF. As DNA, the CDR3 is TGTGCCAGCAGCTCGGGACAAGCCCCTCTATTGGATGAGCAGTTCTTC. Combining the CDR3 with reference TRBV7-9 and TRBJ2-1 gives the whole variable domain DTGVSQNPRHKITKRGQNVTFRCDPISEHNRLYWYRQTLGQGPEFLTYFQNEAQLEKSRLLSDRFSAERPKGSFSTLEIQRTEQGDSAMYLCASSSGQAPLLDEQFFGPGTRLTVL.

The chain is built from TRBV27 and TRBJ2-7, with 7 bases that match TRBD2. Germline lookup yields CDR1 MNHEY and CDR2 SMNVEV (reference sequence). Germline trimming cut 9 bases from V and 4 bases from J; bases unmatched to any gene: 6. This CDR3 contains 12 residues. In nucleotides, the CDR3 is TGTGCCAGTACTGGGGGGGGGTACGAGCAGTACTTC. Protein product: CASTGGGYEQYF.

This chain joins TRBV19 and TRBJ2-2; 8 bases match TRBD1. This CDR3 has 14 residues. V was clipped by 6 bases and J by 3 bases; unmatched bases: 3. Germline CDR1 reads LNHDA; CDR2 reads SQIVND (reference sequence). CDR3 in amino acids: CASRQGAYTGELFF. CDR3 in DNA: TGTGCCAGTAGGCAGGGGGCCTACACCGGGGAGCTGTTTTTT.

The chain joins TRBV19 to TRBJ2-7; 7 bases match TRBD1. V trimming: 3 bases; J trimming: 6 bases; junction bases outside the gene matches: 2. CDR1 is LNHDA, CDR2 SQIVND, per germline (reference sequence). The CDR3 length is 12 residues. The DNA of the CDR3 is TGTGCCAGTAGTATTCCAGGGGGCGAGCAGTACTTC. This gives the protein CASSIPGGEQYF.

The V and J genes are TRBV11-2 and TRBJ2-7, with a tentative D call TRBD2 (6 bases). V was pared by 6 bases and J by 9 bases, with 18 bases between. This CDR3 region has 13 residues. In germline, CDR1 is SGHAT, CDR2 FQNNGV. CDR3 sequence reads: CASSRNARRGQYF. CDR3 nucleotide sequence: TGTGCCAGCAGTCGAAACGCAAGGCGGGGGCAGTACTTC.

The J gene is TRBJ2-1, the V gene TRBV7-9; 7 bases line up with TRBD2. This CDR3 comprises 18 residues. The germline CDR1 and CDR2 sequences are SEHNR and FQNEAQ (reference sequence). The junction had 9 bases not matched to a gene; V was cut back by 0 bases and J by 1 base. The CDR3 bases are TGTGCCAGCAGCTTAGCGATGGGGGAGGGCCAATCCTACAATGAGCAGTTCTTC. Translation: CASSLAMGEGQSYNEQFF.

The CDR3 region is CASSPESPGELFF. CDR3 nucleotide sequence: TGCGCCAGCAGCCCGGAGTCGCCCGGGGAGCTGTTTTTT. The gene calls are TRBV5-1 and TRBJ2-2, with D unresolved. Germline V gene data show CDR1 as SGHRS and CDR2 as YFSETQ. Trimming stripped 4 bases from V and 6 bases from J, with 10 bases between. This CDR3 is 13 amino acids long. Drawing the rest from reference TRBV5-1 and TRBJ2-2, the complete variable domain is KAGVTQTPRYLIKTRGQQVTLSCSPISGHRSVSWYQQTPGQGLQFLFEYFSETQRNKGNFPGRFSGRQFSNSRSEMNVSTLELGDSALYLCASSPESPGELFFGEGSRLTVL.

The chain employs TRBV4-1 and TRBJ2-3; a weak D match, TRBD2 (6 bases). The CDR3 loop spans 16 amino acids. Looked up from germline, CDR1 is MGHRA and CDR2 is YSYEKL. Deletions cut 1 base from V and 1 base from J, with 12 bases between. The CDR3 loop is CASSQGYGSGTDTQYF. The DNA for the CDR3 is TGCGCCAGCAGCCAAGGTTACGGGAGCGGCACAGATACGCAGTATTTT.

The chain couples TRBV7-2 to TRBJ2-7, with 8 bases that match TRBD1. The CDR3 contains 13 residues. V was clipped by 5 bases and J by 3 bases; unmatched bases: 3. Germline CDR1 SGHTA, CDR2 FQGNSA. The CDR3 region is CASSHGQGYEQYF. The CDR3 region has the DNA TGTGCCAGCAGCCACGGACAGGGCTACGAGCAGTACTTC.